This note documents a single T cell receptor (beta chain) sequence. The record originates from a study of blood T cell repertoires in COVID-19. Turning to the study itself: The United States, Italy and Spain were the sources of the acute and convalescent COVID-19 samples. T cells, B-cell-depleted T cells, or PBMCs supplied cDNA or gDNA.

Germline V CDR1 and CDR2: SEHNR, FQNEAQ (reference sequence). Trimming took 3 bases from V and 4 from J, leaving 10 bases between them. The CDR3 length is 13 residues. Method: immunoSEQ multiplex PCR; TCRdb's copy keeps in-frame clones and lacks some. Here the sample spans more than 95,000 clones, about 77% being singletons. Sequencing was carried out using peripheral blood. The receptor was derived from a human donor in a cohort sampled during active COVID-19. The gene calls are TRBV7-9 and TRBJ2-7, with D unresolved. Written as DNA, the CDR3 is TGTGCCAGCAGCTTTGGGCTCCGGTACGAGCAGTACTTC. This translates into CASSFGLRYEQYF.